This T cell receptor (beta chain) was retrieved from a study of T cell changes during pregnancy in multiple sclerosis. Sequenced by immunoSEQ multiplex PCR; TCRdb stores in-frame clones only, minus some. The sample lists roughly 93,000 clones; approximately 90% were seen once. The germline V and J ends were trimmed by 7 bases and 0 bases, with 16 bases remaining between them. The CDR3 length is 15 residues. Germline V gene sequence: CDR1 MNHNS, CDR2 SASEGT. The TCR was taken from a female donor in good health, enrolled as a control in a pregnancy study. The V and J genes are TRBV6-1 and TRBJ2-7, with D possibly TRBD2 on 5 matching bases. The input for sequencing was peripheral blood, taken in the first trimester of pregnancy. The CDR3 nucleotides are TGTGCCAGCATAGAGGGCAGGATCAGCTCCTACGAGCAGTACTTC. It is translated as CASIEGRISSYEQYF.